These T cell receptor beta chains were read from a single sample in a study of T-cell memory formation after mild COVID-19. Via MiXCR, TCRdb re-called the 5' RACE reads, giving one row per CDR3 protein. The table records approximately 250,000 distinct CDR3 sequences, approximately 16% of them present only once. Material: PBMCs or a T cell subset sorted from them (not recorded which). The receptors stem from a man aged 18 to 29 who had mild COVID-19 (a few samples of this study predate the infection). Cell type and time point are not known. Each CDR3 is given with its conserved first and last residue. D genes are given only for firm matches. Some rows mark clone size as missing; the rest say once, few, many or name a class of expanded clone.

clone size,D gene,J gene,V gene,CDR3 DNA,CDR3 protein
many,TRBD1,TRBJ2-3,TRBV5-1,TGCGCCAGCAGCTTCGATCCCGGGACAGGGGCGGATACGCAGTATTTT,CASSFDPGTGADTQYF
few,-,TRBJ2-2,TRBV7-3,TGTGCCAGCAGCCACCGGGCAACCGGGGAGCTGTTTTTT,CASSHRATGELFF
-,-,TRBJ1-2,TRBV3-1,TGTGCCAGCAGCCAAGCCCTCCTAGGGCAGGGGTACTATGGCTACACCTTC,CASSQALLGQGYYGYTF
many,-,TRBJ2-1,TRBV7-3,TGTGCCAGCAGGAAAGACTGGGGCCCTAGGGGTGAGCAGTTCTTC,CASRKDWGPRGEQFF
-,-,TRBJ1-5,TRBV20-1,TGCAGTGCTAGAGACAGGGAAAGGCCCCAGCATTTT,CSARDRERPQHF
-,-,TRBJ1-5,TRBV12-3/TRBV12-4,TGTGCCAGCAGTTTAGCGACTCAGCCCCAGCATTTT,CASSLATQPQHF
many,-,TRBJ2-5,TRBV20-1,TGCAGTGCTAGGGTGGTTGCTGAAGAGACCCAGTACTTC,CSARVVAEETQYF
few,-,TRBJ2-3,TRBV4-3,TGCGCCAGCAGCCAAGAAGCTGCGTGGGGGCGGCAGACAGATACGCAGTATTTT,CASSQEAAWGRQTDTQYF
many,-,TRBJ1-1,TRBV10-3,TGTGCCATCAGTGCAGCTGAGAACACTGAAGCTTTCTTT,CAISAAENTEAFF
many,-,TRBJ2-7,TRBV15,TGTGCCACCAGCAGAGATCGCCGGGGGAACGAACCTCCCTACGAGCAGTACTTC,CATSRDRRGNEPPYEQYF
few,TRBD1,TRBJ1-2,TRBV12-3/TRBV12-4,TGTGCCAGCAGTCTCTCCGGGACAGGGGGCGACGGCTACACCTTC,CASSLSGTGGDGYTF
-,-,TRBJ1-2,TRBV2,TGTTCAAGGGACACCCTCCCTTATGGCTACACCTTC,CSRDTLPYGYTF
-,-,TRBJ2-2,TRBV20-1,TGCAGTGCCGAGGGGGGGGTCGCCGGGGAGCTGTTTTTT,CSAEGGVAGELFF
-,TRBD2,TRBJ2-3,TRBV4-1,TGCGCCAGCAGCCAAGGGAGGTGGGGAGGGACAGATACGCAGTATTTT,CASSQGRWGGTDTQYF
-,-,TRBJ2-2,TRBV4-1,TGCGCCAGCAGCCAACTTGATCTGGTGGCCACCGGGGAGCTGTTTTTT,CASSQLDLVATGELFF
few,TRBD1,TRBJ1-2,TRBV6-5,TGTGCCAGCACCAGGGGGGGGACCGCTAACTATGGCTACACCTTC,CASTRGGTANYGYTF
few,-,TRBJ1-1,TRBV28,TGTGCCAGCCGGGACTCTGAAGCTTTCTTT,CASRDSEAFF
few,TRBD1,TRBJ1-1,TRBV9,TGTGCCAGCAGCGCCGCGGACAGGGTGAACACTGAAGCTTTCTTT,CASSAADRVNTEAFF
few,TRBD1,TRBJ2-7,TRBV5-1,TGCGCCAGCAGCAGGTCTTGGGACAGCGAGCAGTACTTC,CASSRSWDSEQYF
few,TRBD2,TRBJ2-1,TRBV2,TGTGCCAGCATCAGGCGGGGGACGAGCTCCTACAATGAGCAGTTCTTC,CASIRRGTSSYNEQFF
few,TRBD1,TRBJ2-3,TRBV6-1,TGTGCCAGCTCCCGTGACAGGGGGGTCGGAGATACGCAGTATTTT,CASSRDRGVGDTQYF
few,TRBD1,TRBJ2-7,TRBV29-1,TGCAGCGTAGCCGACCAAGTGGACAGGGAATCGCAGGGGCGCTGGGACGAGCAGTACTTC,CSVADQVDRESQGRWDEQYF
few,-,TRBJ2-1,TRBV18,TGTGCCAGCTCACCAGGAGAAGGGGCCTACAATGAGCAGTTCTTC,CASSPGEGAYNEQFF
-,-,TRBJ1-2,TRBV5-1,TGCGCCAGCAGCTTGGACAGGGTCGACTATGGCTACACCTTC,CASSLDRVDYGYTF
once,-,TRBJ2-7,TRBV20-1,TGCAGTGCTAGATCTCAGGGGGGATTTTACTCCTACGAGCAGTACTTC,CSARSQGGFYSYEQYF
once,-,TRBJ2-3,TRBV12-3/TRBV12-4,TGTGCCAGCAGTTGGAGCCGAAGCACAGATACGCAGTATTTT,CASSWSRSTDTQYF
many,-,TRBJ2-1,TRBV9,TGTGCCAGCAGCGTAGAGCGGAGCTCCTACAATGAGCAGTTCTTC,CASSVERSSYNEQFF
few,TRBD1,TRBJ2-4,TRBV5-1,TGCGCCAGCAGCTCCCCTACCGACAGGGGGCTAGCCAAAAACATTCAGTACTTC,CASSSPTDRGLAKNIQYF
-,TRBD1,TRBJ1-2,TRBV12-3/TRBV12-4,TGTGCCAGCAGTCCTGTCCCGGGACAGGGTAACTACGGCTACACCTTC,CASSPVPGQGNYGYTF
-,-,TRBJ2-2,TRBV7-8,TGTGCCAGCAGCTTATTGTGGGCCGGGGAGCTGTTTTTT,CASSLLWAGELFF
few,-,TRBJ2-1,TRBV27,TGTGCCAGCAGTCCATTGACTAGCTCCTACAATGAGCAGTTCTTC,CASSPLTSSYNEQFF
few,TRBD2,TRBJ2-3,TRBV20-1,TGCAGTGCTCCAACTAGCGGGGTCAGAGATACGCAGTATTTT,CSAPTSGVRDTQYF
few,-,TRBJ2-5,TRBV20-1,TGCAGTGCTAGAGATCCCGGCCCCGTGGCCCAGTACTTC,CSARDPGPVAQYF
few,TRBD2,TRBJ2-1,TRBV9,TGTGCCAGCAGCGTAGTGGCTAGCGGGGCCCCTCAGTTCTTC,CASSVVASGAPQFF
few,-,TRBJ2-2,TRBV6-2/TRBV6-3,TGTGCCAGCATCGGGTACCCGGTCACCGGGGAGCTGTTTTTT,CASIGYPVTGELFF
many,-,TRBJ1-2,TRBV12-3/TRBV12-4,TGTGCCAGCAGTCCCTCCTTTGCTAACTATGGCTACACCTTC,CASSPSFANYGYTF
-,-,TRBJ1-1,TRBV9,TGTGCCAGCAGCGTAGCATCAGGGCCTGAAGCTTTCTTT,CASSVASGPEAFF
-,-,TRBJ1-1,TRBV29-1,TGCAGCGTTGGGCGCGTCGAGGGGAACACTGAAGCTTTCTTT,CSVGRVEGNTEAFF
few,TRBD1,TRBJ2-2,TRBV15,TGTGCCACCAGCAGGGGACAGCCCACCGGGGAGCTGTTTTTT,CATSRGQPTGELFF
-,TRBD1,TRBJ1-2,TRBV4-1,TGCGCCAGCAGCCAACGGACAGGGGGCGAGGGCTACACCTTC,CASSQRTGGEGYTF
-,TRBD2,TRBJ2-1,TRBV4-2,TGTGCCAGCAGCCAAGAGGGCACTAGCGGGGTGGATGAGCAGTTCTTC,CASSQEGTSGVDEQFF
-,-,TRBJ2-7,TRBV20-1,TGCAGTGCTAGAGATCGTTCCCCAGCCTCCTACGAGCAGTACTTC,CSARDRSPASYEQYF
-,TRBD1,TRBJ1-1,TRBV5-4,TGTGCCAGCAGCCTATGGGACAGCCCTGAAGCTTTCTTT,CASSLWDSPEAFF
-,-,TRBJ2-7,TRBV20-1,TGCAGTGCTAACGGTAATCTGGACGAGCAGTACTTC,CSANGNLDEQYF
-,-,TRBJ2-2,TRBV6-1,TGTGCCAGCAGGACGGGACTTAACACCGGGGAGCTGTTTTTT,CASRTGLNTGELFF
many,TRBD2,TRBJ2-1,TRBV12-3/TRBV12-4,TGTGCCAGCAGTTTGGGACTAAAGGGTGAGCAGTTCTTC,CASSLGLKGEQFF
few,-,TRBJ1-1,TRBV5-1,TGCGCCAGCAGCCTGGCGAGTGGCTCCGCAGAAGCTTTCTTT,CASSLASGSAEAFF
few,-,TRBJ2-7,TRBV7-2,TGTGCCAGCAGCTTAGTCCTAGCTGGGGTTTACGAGCAGTACTTC,CASSLVLAGVYEQYF
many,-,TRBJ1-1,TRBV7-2,TGTGCCAGCAGCTTCCTCGTGAACACTGAAGCTTTCTTT,CASSFLVNTEAFF
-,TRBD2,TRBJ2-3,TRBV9,TGTGCCAGCGGACGACTAGCGGGGGGGCAGGGAGATACGCAGTATTTT,CASGRLAGGQGDTQYF
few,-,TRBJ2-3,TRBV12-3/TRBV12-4,TGTGCCAGCAGTTCCCAGGAAACAGATACGCAGTATTTT,CASSSQETDTQYF